This T cell receptor beta chain was captured by sequencing in a study of blood T cell repertoires in COVID-19. At the level of the study: In each case, the material was cDNA or gDNA derived from T cells, B-cell-depleted T cells, or PBMCs.

About this clone itself: This CDR3 is also generated by other DNA sequences in the sample.

The germline CDR1 and CDR2 sequences are KGHDR and SFDVKD. J lost 7 bases, V lost 3 bases, and 6 bases had no gene match. This CDR3 is built from 15 residues. As handled by the study authors: It was from reference gene primer amplification that nucleated cell counts were estimated. The repertoire was sequenced with immunoSEQ multiplex PCR; TCRdb's copy has only in-frame clones and lacks some. The D gene and trimming were derived from the DNA, and the V and J assignments and clone size from that table. The table has just under 350,000 clones, roughly 90% seen once. The specimen was peripheral blood. The chain combines TRBV24-1 with TRBJ1-5; TRBD1 matches 9 bases. The TCR originated in a woman aged 70 to 79 with COVID-19, enrolled during active disease. Here the CDR3 reads CATSDPTGGNQPQHF. In nucleotides, the CDR3 is TGTGCCACCAGTGATCCGACAGGGGGGAACCAGCCCCAGCATTTT.